This is a list of T cell receptor beta chains from one sample in a study of T cell repertoires in cytomegalovirus infection. TCRdb re-analysed the reads in MiXCR, keeping a single row per CDR3 protein. The data show roughly 720,000 distinct CDR3 sequences, 35% seen once. Sequenced sample: PBMCs. These receptor sequences come from a human donor in good health (CMV status not recorded). Some clones in this sample may be carry-over from other donors' samples. Each CDR3 is given with its conserved first and last residue. The order of the fields is J gene, V gene, D gene, clone size, CDR3 DNA, CDR3 protein. D genes are given only for firm matches. Clone size is not always given. Where it is, it says once, few, many or a class for expanded clones.

>TRBJ1-1|TRBV28|NA|NA
TGTGCCAGCAGTGCACCGCGCGACACCGTGGACACTGAAGCTTTCTTT
CASSAPRDTVDTEAFF
>TRBJ2-3|TRBV2|NA|NA
TGTGCCACCATGCAGGACATCAATACGCAGTATTTT
CATMQDINTQYF
>TRBJ1-4|TRBV6-5|NA|NA
TGTGCCAGCAGACGGTGGCCTGGTGAAAAACTGTTTTTT
CASRRWPGEKLFF
>TRBJ2-7|TRBV2|NA|once
TGTGCCAGCACCCCCCTCCCCTACGAGCAGTACTTC
CASTPLPYEQYF
>TRBJ2-7|TRBV29-1|TRBD2|few
TGCAGCGTTGAAGGGGTGCGGGGGGCCCCCTACGAGCAGTACTTC
CSVEGVRGAPYEQYF
>TRBJ2-7|TRBV4-1|NA|NA
TGCGCCAGCAGCCAAGTGGGGGGGCTCTACGAGAAGTACTTC
CASSQVGGLYEKYF
>TRBJ2-7|TRBV7-3|TRBD2|few
TGTGCCAGCAGCTTCACTAGCGGGATCCCCTACGAGCAGTACTTC
CASSFTSGIPYEQYF
>TRBJ1-4|TRBV11-2|TRBD1|NA
TGTGCCAGCAGCTCCTTCAGAGGGGGCTGGAGGGAAAAACTGTTTTTT
CASSSFRGGWREKLFF
>TRBJ1-1|TRBV7-2|NA|NA
TGTGCCAGCAGCTTAGTTGAGTACACTGAAGCTTTCTTT
CASSLVEYTEAFF
>TRBJ2-1|TRBV20-1|NA|NA
TGCAGTGCTTTACCGGGACCTATCTACAATGGGCAGTTCTTC
CSALPGPIYNGQFF
>TRBJ2-6|TRBV28|NA|many
TGTGCCAGCCTCGGTAGGACTGGGGCCAACGTCCTGACTTTC
CASLGRTGANVLTF
>TRBJ1-3|TRBV11-3|TRBD1|NA
TGTGCCAGCAGCTTAGACTGGGGCCGGGACAGGATCTCTGGAAACACCATATATTTT
CASSLDWGRDRISGNTIYF
>TRBJ2-5|TRBV7-2|NA|once
TGTGCCAGAAGCTTATTGCAGGAAGCCAGGGAGACCCAGTACTTC
CARSLLQEARETQYF
>TRBJ2-3|TRBV9|NA|few
TGTGCCAGCAGCGTAGAGGGGGTCACAGATACGCAGTATTTT
CASSVEGVTDTQYF
>TRBJ2-5|TRBV4-2|TRBD2|NA
TGTGCCAGCAGCCAAGGAGGGGCTAGCGGGATTTTGGAGACCCAGTACTTC
CASSQGGASGILETQYF
>TRBJ2-4|TRBV7-9|TRBD1|NA
TGTGCCAGCAGTCCCCCAGGGGGCGCAAACATTCAGTACTTC
CASSPPGGANIQYF
>TRBJ2-3|TRBV6-1|TRBD2|NA
TGTGCCAGCAGTGAAGTGCTGGGTAGCGGGGGGACAGATACGCAGTATTTT
CASSEVLGSGGTDTQYF
>TRBJ1-1|TRBV20-1|NA|NA
TGCAGTGCAAAACCACTACAGGGAAGGGACACTGAAGCTTTCTTT
CSAKPLQGRDTEAFF
>TRBJ2-1|TRBV7-2|TRBD2|many
TGTGCCAGCAGCTTAGCGGAACTAGCGGGAGGCAATGAGCAGTTCTTC
CASSLAELAGGNEQFF
>TRBJ2-3|TRBV6-1|NA|few
TGTGCCAGCCAGAGGTTCCATACAGATACGCAGTATTTT
CASQRFHTDTQYF
>TRBJ2-7|TRBV6-2/TRBV6-3|NA|many
TGTGCCACCGGGACTGCAAACTCCTACGAGCAGTACTTC
CATGTANSYEQYF
>TRBJ2-7|TRBV30|TRBD1|few
TGTGCCTGGACTCAGACAGGGGTCGAGCAGTACTTC
CAWTQTGVEQYF
>TRBJ2-2|TRBV7-9|TRBD1|NA
TGTGCCAGCAGCGGTAATACAGGGGGTCCGAACACCGGGGAGCTGTTTTTT
CASSGNTGGPNTGELFF
>TRBJ1-1|TRBV7-2|TRBD1|NA
TGTGCCAGCAGCCGTCCCGGGACAGTGAAGAACACTGAAGCTTTCTTT
CASSRPGTVKNTEAFF
>TRBJ1-5|TRBV28|NA|few
TGTGCCAGCAGCCCCCCCCCAACCTGGACAGCTCCTACCCAGCCCCAGCATTTT
CASSPPPTWTAPTQPQHF
>TRBJ2-1|TRBV11-1|TRBD1|few
TGTGCCAGCAGTCATGGCGGGACAGGGTCCTACAATGAGCAGTTCTTC
CASSHGGTGSYNEQFF
>TRBJ1-1|TRBV7-9|NA|few
TGTGCCAGCAGCCCCGAGTCCATGAACACTGAAGCTTTCTTT
CASSPESMNTEAFF
>TRBJ1-5|TRBV28|TRBD1|NA
TGTGCCAGCAGTTCGGACAGGGAAATAGGCAATCAGCCCCAGCATTTT
CASSSDREIGNQPQHF
>TRBJ2-2|TRBV11-2|TRBD2|few
TGTGCCAGCAGCTTAGAAGCGGGGGGGCCGGTCACCGGGGAGCTGTTTTTT
CASSLEAGGPVTGELFF
>TRBJ2-1|TRBV5-4|TRBD2|many
TGTGCCAGCAGCTCGCCGGGACTAGCACGTAATGAGCAGTTCTTC
CASSSPGLARNEQFF
>TRBJ1-1|TRBV20-1|TRBD1|NA
TGCAGTGCTGCGGGACAGATGAACACTGAAGCTTTCTTT
CSAAGQMNTEAFF
>TRBJ1-4|TRBV12-3/TRBV12-4|TRBD1|once
TGTGCCAGCAGTTTGTCGGGGACAGTCGCCAGAAAACTGTTTTTT
CASSLSGTVARKLFF
>TRBJ2-7|TRBV27|TRBD1|NA
TGTGCCAGCGTCTGGTGTCGCGGGACAGGGGGCCACGAGCAGTACTTC
CASVWCRGTGGHEQYF
>TRBJ2-2|TRBV19|NA|NA
TGTGCCAGTACCCCCTATAGTGGGTACGGGGCCGGGGAGCTGTTTTTT
CASTPYSGYGAGELFF
>TRBJ1-2|TRBV7-3|NA|NA
TGTGCCAGCAGCCAGGGTGGGGCCACTGTCAACTATGGCTACACCTTC
CASSQGGATVNYGYTF
>TRBJ2-6|TRBV7-9|TRBD1|many
TGTGCCAGCAGCGTGACAGGGTCTGGGGCCAACGTCCTGACTTTC
CASSVTGSGANVLTF
>TRBJ2-1|TRBV27|TRBD2|few
TGTGCCAGCATATCAGGCGGGAGTGACTACAATGAGCAGTTCTTC
CASISGGSDYNEQFF
>TRBJ1-6|TRBV7-9|NA|few
TGTGCCAGCAACCTCGGGTCAAGAGGTTCACCCCTCCACTTT
CASNLGSRGSPLHF
>TRBJ2-1|TRBV11-2|TRBD2|NA
TGTGCCAGCAGCTCGGGACTAGCGGGGGGAGCGCAGTTCTTC
CASSSGLAGGAQFF
>TRBJ2-7|TRBV27|NA|NA
TGTGCCAGCAGTCAGATTCCACTCTCCTACGAGCAGTACTTC
CASSQIPLSYEQYF
>TRBJ1-2|TRBV7-2|TRBD1|NA
TGTGCCAGCAGCAGACGGGACAGAAGTTTCTATGGCTACACCTTC
CASSRRDRSFYGYTF
>TRBJ1-5|TRBV7-9|TRBD1|NA
TGTGCCAGCAGCCCGATTCCGGGACAGGGGGCTTTGGGAAGCAATCAGCCCCAGCATTTT
CASSPIPGQGALGSNQPQHF
>TRBJ2-1|TRBV19|TRBD2|NA
TGTGCCAGTAGTCCCATAGTCGGGAGGGCCGTGAGCCATGAGCAGTTCTTC
CASSPIVGRAVSHEQFF